Detailed here is one T cell receptor (beta chain). What it recognizes is unknown. The data are from a study of OX40 agonist ivuxolimab in advanced cancers. Across the study: Partial responses were achieved by three patients, one with hepatocellular carcinoma and two with cutaneous melanoma. Study results and limitations: Mean expanded clone counts were higher in CD8+ than CD4+ T cells.

Germline V gives CDR1 MNHNY, CDR2 SVGAGI (reference sequence). The CDR3 totals 14 residues. V shed 5 bases and J shed 6 bases, with 14 bases lying between them. The table came from immunoSEQ multiplex PCR; TCRdb's copy has only in-frame clones and leaves some out. This repertoire shows 60,000 to 80,000 clones, roughly 80% found once; its top ten account for 4.4%. The sequence came from an adult with an advanced solid tumor such as melanoma, head and neck, liver or kidney cancer. Sequencing used CD4+ or CD8+ T cells sorted from blood, obtained in a trial of the OX40 agonist ivuxolimab. This sequence joins TRBV6-6 and TRBJ1-5; no definite D call. CDR3 in amino acids: CASSHPERGQPQHF. CDR3 in DNA: TGTGCCAGCAGTCACCCGGAGCGCGGTCAGCCCCAGCATTTT.